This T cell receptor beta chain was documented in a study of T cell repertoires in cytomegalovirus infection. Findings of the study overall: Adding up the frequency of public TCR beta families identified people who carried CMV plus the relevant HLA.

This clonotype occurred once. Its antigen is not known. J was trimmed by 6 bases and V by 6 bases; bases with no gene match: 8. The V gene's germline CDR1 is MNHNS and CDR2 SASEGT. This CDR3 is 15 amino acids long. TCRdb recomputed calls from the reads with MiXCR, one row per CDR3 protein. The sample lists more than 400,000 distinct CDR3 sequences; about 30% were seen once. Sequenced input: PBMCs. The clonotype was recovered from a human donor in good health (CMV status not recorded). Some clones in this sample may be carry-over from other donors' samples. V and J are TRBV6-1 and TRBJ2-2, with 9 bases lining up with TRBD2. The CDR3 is CASSRTGGRAGELFF. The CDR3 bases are TGTGCCAGCAGCCGGACCGGCGGGAGGGCCGGGGAGCTGTTTTTT.